This passage covers 7 T cell receptor beta chains from one sample sequenced in a study of blood T cell repertoires in COVID-19. Profiled with immunoSEQ multiplex PCR; TCRdb holds only in-frame clones, not every one. This sample has about 68,000 clones, with 80% to 85% found just once. The sequencing input was peripheral blood. These receptors all come from a man aged 50 to 60 with active COVID-19.

The chain carries TRBV13 and TRBJ2-1; the match to TRBD2 covers 7 bases. The J segment lost 13 bases and the V segment lost 8 bases, leaving 23 bases of the junction unmatched. The CDR3 is 16 residues long. Germline V gene sequence: CDR1 PRHDT, CDR2 FYEKMQ (reference sequence). The CDR3 DNA reads as TGTGCCAGCGTGTCCGGCGGGAGAGCTTGGAGCCAACATCAGTTCTTC. It translates to CASVSGGRAWSQHQFF.

V usage is TRBV13 and J usage is TRBJ2-3; 13 nucleotides align to TRBD2. V lost 5 bases, J lost 2 bases, and 7 bases stayed unmatched. Germline V CDR1 and CDR2: PRHDT, FYEKMQ (reference sequence). The CDR3 extends over 17 amino acids. In DNA, the CDR3 is TGTGCCAGCAGCCTGGGACTAGCGGGACCCTTCACAGATACGCAGTATTTT. Its translation: CASSLGLAGPFTDTQYF. The variable domain in full, completed from reference TRBV13 and TRBJ2-3, reads AAGVIQSPRHLIKEKRETATLKCYPIPRHDTVYWYQQGPGQDPQFLISFYEKMQSDKGSIPDRFSAQQFSDYHSELNMSSLELGDSALYFCASSLGLAGPFTDTQYFGPGTRLTVL.

Only one count was recorded for this clone. The J gene is TRBJ1-1, the V gene TRBV18; D not certain. Trimming took off 5 bases at V and 1 base at J, with 5 bases between the two ends. The CDR3 spans 12 residues. In germline, CDR1 is KGHSH, CDR2 LQKENI. CDR3 sequence reads: CASSTGNTEAFF. For the CDR3, the DNA is TGTGCCAGCTCAACGGGGAACACTGAAGCTTTCTTT.

This clone was recorded only once. V and J are TRBV3-1 (or the pseudogene TRBV3-2) and TRBJ1-2; TRBD1 matches 8 bases. Germline-derived CDR1 and CDR2 are LGHDT and YNNKEL (reference sequence). V lost 8 bases, J lost 4 bases, and 6 bases stayed unmatched. This CDR3 region has 13 residues. CDR3 in amino acids: CASAQGVGYGYTF. In DNA, the CDR3 is TGTGCCAGCGCACAGGGGGTCGGCTATGGCTACACCTTC.

This chain connects TRBV29-1 to TRBJ2-7; TRBD1 matches 7 bases. After removal of 8 bases from V and 2 bases from J, the junction contained 15 bases not matched to a gene. The germline CDR1 and CDR2 sequences are SQVTM and ANQGSEA. The length of the CDR3 is 15 residues. The CDR3 sequence: CSPLRCKTGTYEQYF. The CDR3 region has the DNA TGCAGCCCCCTTCGGTGCAAGACAGGGACCTACGAGCAGTACTTC.

This sequence joins TRBV2 and TRBJ1-5; perhaps TRBD1 as D (5 bases). The CDR3 runs 15 residues. Looked up from germline, CDR1 is SNHLY and CDR2 is FYNNEI. Trimming left V 7 bases short and J 2 bases short, with 15 bases between. CDR3 DNA sequence: TGTGCCAGCAAGAACCGGGGGTTCGGCAATCAGCCCCAGCATTTT. The encoded protein is CASKNRGFGNQPQHF.

This chain uses TRBV5-1 with TRBJ2-2; perhaps TRBD1 as D (5 bases). V lost 0 bases, J lost 7 bases, and 13 bases lay in between. The CDR3 contains 15 residues. The germline gives CDR1 SGHRS, CDR2 YFSETQ. The DNA for the CDR3 is TGCGCCAGCAGCTTGGCCGGTCAGGGTCGCGGGGAGCTGTTTTTT. Protein product: CASSLAGQGRGELFF. Based on the CDR3 plus reference TRBV5-1 and TRBJ2-2, the full variable domain is KAGVTQTPRYLIKTRGQQVTLSCSPISGHRSVSWYQQTPGQGLQFLFEYFSETQRNKGNFPGRFSGRQFSNSRSEMNVSTLELGDSALYLCASSLAGQGRGELFFGEGSRLTVL.